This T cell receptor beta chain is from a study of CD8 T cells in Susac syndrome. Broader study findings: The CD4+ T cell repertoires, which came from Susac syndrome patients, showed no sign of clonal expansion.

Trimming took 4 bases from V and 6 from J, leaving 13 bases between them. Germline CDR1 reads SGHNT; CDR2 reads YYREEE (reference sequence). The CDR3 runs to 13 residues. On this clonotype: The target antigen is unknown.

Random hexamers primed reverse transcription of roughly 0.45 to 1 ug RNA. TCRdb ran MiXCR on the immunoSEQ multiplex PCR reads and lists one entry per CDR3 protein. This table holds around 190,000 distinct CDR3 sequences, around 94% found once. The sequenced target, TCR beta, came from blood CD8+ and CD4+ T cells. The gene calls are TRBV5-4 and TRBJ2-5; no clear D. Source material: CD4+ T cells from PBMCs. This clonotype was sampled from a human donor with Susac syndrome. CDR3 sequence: CASSPTTDQTQYF. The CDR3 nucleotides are TGTGCCAGCAGCCCTACTACAGACCAGACCCAGTACTTC.